A selection of T cell receptor beta chains follows, all from one sample in a study of T cell responses to AZD1222 COVID-19 vaccine. The repertoire was sequenced with immunoSEQ multiplex PCR; TCRdb's copy has only in-frame clones and lacks some. This sample has tens of thousands of clones, with around 89% found just once. The starting material was peripheral blood, obtained on day 0 of AZD1222 vaccination. The source is an adult in good health. Both conserved end residues are part of each CDR3. D genes are given only for firm matches. The size field is filled for only some rows; it gives once, few, many or a size class.

v_gene	d_gene	j_gene	abundance	CDR3aa	CDR3nt
TRBV6-4	TRBD1	TRBJ2-3	-	CASSDGQGGSDTQYF	TGTGCCAGCAGTGACGGACAGGGAGGCTCAGATACGCAGTATTTT
TRBV7-2	-	TRBJ2-7	-	CASSAWQGGYEQYF	TGTGCCAGCAGCGCGTGGCAGGGGGGCTACGAGCAGTACTTC
TRBV3-1/TRBV3-2	-	TRBJ1-3	-	CASSQIQRNSGNTIYF	TGTGCCAGCAGCCAAATACAGCGTAACTCTGGAAACACCATATATTTT
TRBV7-3	-	TRBJ2-7	-	CASSPGPGFYEQYF	TGTGCCAGCAGCCCTGGTCCAGGGTTTTACGAGCAGTACTTC
TRBV27	-	TRBJ2-7	-	CASSLGITSSYEQYF	TGTGCCAGCAGTTTAGGAATAACCAGCTCCTACGAGCAGTACTTC
TRBV5-1	-	TRBJ2-3	-	CASSLAQGSTDTQYF	TGCGCCAGCAGCTTGGCACAGGGAAGCACAGATACGCAGTATTTT
TRBV18	TRBD1	TRBJ1-5	-	CASSPGTGGGKPQHF	TGTGCCAGCTCACCGGGGACAGGAGGGGGGAAGCCCCAGCATTTT
TRBV19	-	TRBJ1-5	-	CASSIRLWGAGQPQHF	TGTGCCAGTAGTATTAGGCTTTGGGGGGCAGGTCAGCCCCAGCATTTT
TRBV11-3	TRBD1	TRBJ2-7	-	CASSLRQGPSYEQYF	TGTGCCAGCAGCTTAAGACAGGGCCCGTCCTACGAGCAGTACTTC
TRBV19	-	TRBJ2-2	-	CASSMGNPQYTGELFF	TGTGCCAGTAGTATGGGTAATCCACAGTACACCGGGGAGCTGTTTTTT
TRBV7-8	TRBD1	TRBJ1-4	-	CASSRTGGKDEKLFF	TGTGCCAGCAGCAGGACAGGTGGGAAGGATGAAAAACTGTTTTTT
TRBV30	TRBD2	TRBJ2-7	-	CAWGTSGTYEQYF	TGTGCCTGGGGGACTAGCGGGACCTACGAGCAGTACTTC
TRBV3-1/TRBV3-2	-	TRBJ1-4	once	CASRPRGFTNEKLFF	TGTGCCAGCAGACCCAGAGGATTTACTAATGAAAAACTGTTTTTT
TRBV11-1	-	TRBJ1-5	-	CASSGGWGQPQHF	TGTGCCAGCTCGGGGGGTTGGGGTCAGCCCCAGCATTTT
TRBV11-2	-	TRBJ1-1	-	CASSLRGLYTEAFF	TGTGCCAGCAGCTTAAGGGGTCTCTACACTGAAGCTTTCTTT
TRBV4-3	-	TRBJ1-2	once	CASSQDSGAYGYTF	TGCGCCAGCAGCCAAGACTCCGGGGCCTATGGCTACACCTTC
TRBV7-2	-	TRBJ2-2	-	CASSLVRAGELFF	TGTGCCAGCAGCTTAGTTCGAGCCGGGGAGCTGTTTTTT
TRBV6-6	-	TRBJ2-7	-	CASRGTASYEQYF	TGTGCCAGCAGAGGGACGGCCTCCTACGAGCAGTACTTC
TRBV7-6	TRBD1	TRBJ1-3	-	CASSLTGGDSGNTIYF	TGTGCCAGCAGCTTAACAGGGGGGGACTCTGGAAACACCATATATTTT
TRBV9	TRBD2	TRBJ2-3	-	CASGGTSGGYTQYF	TGTGCCAGCGGAGGGACTAGCGGGGGTTATACGCAGTATTTT
TRBV24-1	-	TRBJ1-1	once	CATSGFPNTEAFF	TGTGCCACCAGTGGTTTCCCGAACACTGAAGCTTTCTTT
TRBV23-1	-	TRBJ1-2	-	CAREPGAYYGYTF	TGCGCCAGAGAGCCGGGAGCCTACTATGGCTACACCTTC
TRBV6-5	-	TRBJ1-2	-	CASSLQGFNYGYTF	TGTGCCAGCAGCTTACAGGGATTTAACTATGGCTACACCTTC
TRBV2	-	TRBJ2-3	-	CASHMQRRTLDTQYF	TGTGCCAGCCACATGCAGCGACGGACTCTCGATACGCAGTATTTT
TRBV7-9	-	TRBJ1-4	-	CASSLTGDGINEKLFF	TGTGCCAGCAGCTTAACGGGGGACGGAATCAATGAAAAACTGTTTTTT
TRBV4-3	-	TRBJ1-2	-	CASSQEKGVGYGYTF	TGCGCCAGCAGCCAAGAAAAGGGAGTAGGCTATGGCTACACCTTC
TRBV9	-	TRBJ2-3	-	CASSVGTDTQYF	TGTGCCAGCAGCGTAGGAACAGATACGCAGTATTTT
TRBV7-9	-	TRBJ2-7	once	CASKKDGYEQYF	TGTGCCAGCAAGAAGGATGGGTACGAGCAGTACTTC
TRBV7-9	TRBD1	TRBJ1-1	-	CASALSSQGVIYNTEAFF	TGTGCCAGCGCACTCTCCTCACAGGGGGTCATATACAACACTGAAGCTTTCTTT
TRBV7-9	-	TRBJ2-7	-	CASSLAGDQGVEQYF	TGTGCCAGCAGCCTGGCAGGGGATCAGGGCGTCGAGCAGTACTTC
TRBV6-2/TRBV6-3	TRBD1	TRBJ2-2	-	CASSLRTGVGGELFF	TGTGCCAGCAGCTTACGGACAGGGGTTGGCGGGGAGCTGTTTTTT
TRBV7-3	TRBD1	TRBJ2-5	-	CASSGWDRVRGSQETQYF	TGTGCCAGCAGCGGCTGGGACAGGGTAAGGGGGTCACAAGAGACCCAGTACTTC
TRBV24-1	TRBD1	TRBJ2-1	-	CATSEPPGTGGGNEQFF	TGTGCCACCAGTGAGCCACCCGGGACAGGGGGCGGGAATGAGCAGTTCTTC
TRBV5-1	TRBD1	TRBJ2-7	-	CASSFRTGGEEQYF	TGCGCCAGCAGCTTCAGGACAGGGGGTGAGGAGCAGTACTTC
TRBV7-9	-	TRBJ2-3	-	CASSLAGATDTQYF	TGTGCCAGCAGCTTAGCAGGGGCCACAGATACGCAGTATTTT
TRBV6-5	-	TRBJ1-4	-	CASSYSGEREKLFF	TGTGCCAGCAGTTACTCGGGGGAAAGGGAAAAACTGTTTTTT
TRBV6-5	-	TRBJ1-4	-	CASRRGNEKLFF	TGTGCCAGCAGGAGGGGGAATGAAAAACTGTTTTTT
TRBV9	TRBD1	TRBJ2-1	-	CASSAWDRSYNEQFF	TGTGCCAGCAGCGCATGGGACAGGTCCTACAATGAGCAGTTCTTC
TRBV27	TRBD1	TRBJ1-2	-	CASSLGQGDGYTF	TGTGCCAGCAGTTTGGGCCAGGGGGACGGCTACACCTTC